This T cell receptor beta chain was sequenced during a study of T cells in Graves' hyperthyroidism and ophthalmopathy (dated by TCRdb to 2018 to 2020). General notes on the study: Peripheral blood samples were taken at the time of initial diagnosis, prior to any treatment. TCR V-J signatures able to tell the groups apart were searched for in a discovery cohort of approximately 95 patients, of whom 43 had Graves' ophthalmopathy and roughly 58 had stable Graves' hyperthyroidism. The 100 discovery patients were divided at random into training and test sets in a 7:3 ratio. After blood sampling, hyperthyroidism patients were treated with methimazole at a starting dose of 30 mg daily, and ophthalmopathy patients were treated with high-dose intravenous methylprednisolone. According to the paper, TCR Vbeta CDR3 sequencing was carried out on around 140 peripheral blood samples, which came from approximately 41 ophthalmopathy, some 73 hyperthyroidism and approximately 17 progressor patients. Prospective prediction of ophthalmopathy was tested in an independent validation cohort consisting of some 19 hyperthyroidism patients and 15 to 17 patients who later progressed to ophthalmopathy. Thyroid tissue and blood T-cell repertoires from six Graves' hyperthyroidism patients were also compared in the study.

The germline V gene supplies CDR1 SNHLY and CDR2 FYNNEI. V and J are trimmed by 4 bases and 6 bases, and the gene matches miss 16 bases of the junction. The CDR3 runs 18 amino acids, cysteine and phenylalanine included. The entry retains the CDR3 DNA only, 54 bases that are in frame from base 1. The TCR beta CDR3 regions were amplified from RNA transcripts. The TCR CDR3 was subjected to a first round of RT-PCR using the HTBI primer set and the Qiagen OneStep RT-PCR kit. The libraries were constructed in a second round of multiplex PCR and then size-selected and purified. Libraries were sequenced paired-end with 100 bp reads on an Illumina HiSeq2000. The original pipeline was this. Raw data were processed with SOAPnuke, discarding reads with adapters, uncalled bases, mean Phred below 15, or no exact constant-primer or identifier match. High-quality paired reads were merged using COPE v1.2.5, and each unique nucleotide sequence was defined as a clonotype. MiTCR v1.1 was used to align clonotypes to the IMGT TRBV, TRBD and TRBJ reference segments. Only V-J combinations with frequency above 0.0001, covering about 99% of repertoires, were analysed. The TCS score was defined as F50 (clonal expansion) divided by E x V (chaos), with BLOSUM62-based TCRdist calculated between CDR3 peptides within each V-J. Welch's t-statistics and random forest reduced roughly 540 V-J features to 13, which were used in a naive Bayes classifier (R e1071). Using fastp trimming at Q25 and MiXCR clonotype assembly, TCRdb reanalyzed the public sequencing data and kept in-frame beta chains. Rows merge per CDR3 protein into single entries with the most common DNA and genes. TCRdb, not the authors, supplied the V and J calls. Recorded for this sample are about 260,000 distinct CDR3 sequences; roughly 20% of them occurred a single time. The leading ten clones occupy roughly 60% of the sample.

This clonotype was recorded many times. What this receptor recognizes is not known. Base quality data are lacking; no much larger clone is found one base away. Overall results and qualifications from the work: A model built on a 13 V-J signature distinguished ophthalmopathy from stable hyperthyroidism, reaching around 87% sensitivity and 81.08% specificity in cross-validation and 80%/75% in testing. In validation, the model predicted progression to ophthalmopathy with roughly 66% sensitivity and 72.22% specificity, a median of 6.5 months before onset. Blood samples also contained most of the expanded thyroid clonotypes (frequency above 0.001), which suggests that blood repertoires may reflect thyroid immune responses. No statistical method was used to set the sample size in advance, and investigators knew the group allocation.

Ophthalmopathy patients had moderately to severely active disease, with a Clinical Activity Score of 3 or more, a NOSPECS grade of 4 or more, and a disease duration of less than 3 months. Exclusion was applied to patients with uncontrolled infections, other autoimmune diseases, pregnancy or lactation. Diagnoses relied on clinical symptoms, serum thyroxine and TRAb, thyroid ultrasound and orbital computed tomography. PBMCs were separated from 10 ml of fresh peripheral blood using Ficoll-Paque density gradient centrifugation. Trizol reagent was used to extract total RNA, and RNA quality was then checked on an Agilent 2100 Bioanalyzer.

Recombination connected TRBV2 to TRBJ2-2, with 8 middle bases fitting TRBD2. The clonotype comes from a young man with Graves' ophthalmopathy. What was sequenced was blood. The CDR3 protein: CASSVGPGGTPKAGELFF. At the DNA level, the sequence is TGTGCCAGCAGTGTCGGGCCGGGAGGGACCCCTAAGGCCGGGGAGCTGTTTTTT.